Listed below are T cell receptor beta chains from one sample, sequenced in a study of shared clonotypes between healthy human individuals. Profiled with immunoSEQ multiplex PCR; TCRdb holds only in-frame clones, not every one. The sample lists over 1.4 million clones; approximately 97% were seen once. Sequencing used naive CD4+ T cells sorted from blood. These receptors were taken from a man aged 25 to 40 in good health. The conserved cysteine and the conserved F or W are not part of the CDR3 here.

V	CDR3
TRBV28	ASRQINYGYT
TRBV5-4	ASSPGPGQGNWGETQY
TRBV6-5	ASSYRQEQNTGELF
TRBV19	ASSGQLTYNEQF
TRBV11-2	ASSQPTGVGTDTQY
TRBV15	ATSRGLAGGNEQF
TRBV28	ASSLSVWGGELF
TRBV5-4	ASSAGQGREKLF
TRBV9	ASSVGEREFVTGELF
TRBV21-1	ASSKAGEQF
TRBV2	ASSGTMNTEAF
TRBV23-1	ASSNRGWLGQPQH
TRBV19	ASRRQDLGQGEQETQY
TRBV29-1	SVAQGVGLDTQY
TRBV18	ASSASLSGTGGYEQY
TRBV11-2	ASSSRSSFNEQF
TRBV7-9	ASSHGAGAAF
TRBV7-9	ASSGRTSGGPHEQF
TRBV10-3	AISEVRETYTQY
TRBV10-2	ASSEPSGSADTQY
TRBV5-1	ASSLRGFEQY
TRBV5-1	ASSLFSGSPGELF
TRBV29-1	SVETGQLGGYT
TRBV7-7	ASSLEQGFIETQY
TRBV5-1	ASSFGTAEETQY
TRBV5-1	ASSLRQGGYYEQY
TRBV19	ASRRDRGHNEQF
TRBV5-4	ASSPGPRTSGTYEQY
TRBV28	ASSPGTGPSYEQY
TRBV5-1	ASSLAATSGTDTQY
TRBV18	ASSPRQGAGETQY
TRBV5-6	ASSVLTGDSEAF
TRBV7-2	ASSRQVGGRADTQY
TRBV28	ASSSGSGYT
TRBV10-3	AISESGTIVHEQY
TRBV14	ASSPRITGGYT
TRBV18	ASSMGQNRGEAF
TRBV7-8	ASSPHDRGPTDTQY
TRBV7-6	ASSLAGGVYEQY
TRBV27	ASSLRRTEGLNTEAF
TRBV18	ASSPLSGSNQPQH
TRBV18	ASSPLTSGIRRGEQY
TRBV6-1	ASSARGQTYGYT
TRBV11-3	ASSLYGNTGELF
TRBV2	ASSEAVNTEAF
TRBV10-1	ASSFSSTDTQY
TRBV4-1	ASSQDGLYYEQY